The rows below give T cell receptor beta chains drawn from one sample of a study of shared clonotypes between healthy human individuals. Only in-frame clones appear in the TCRdb table, and some are missing; sequencing was by immunoSEQ multiplex PCR. This sample carries about 2.4 million clones, roughly 93% of them seen once, and the ten largest clones take around 0.4%. Sequenced sample: naive CD4+ T cells from PBMCs. These receptors originate from a man aged 18 to 35 in good health. Some clones in this sample may be carry-over from other donors' samples. The CDR3 runs from the conserved cysteine through the conserved F or W. The order of the fields is CDR3 DNA, CDR3 protein, clone size, J gene, V gene, D gene, CDR3 length. D genes are given only for firm matches. The size field is filled for only some rows; it gives once, few, many or a size class.

CDR3 DNA: TGTGCCAGTAGTCCCAGAGACAGGGGAGGAGGCCAGCCCCAGCATTTT
CDR3 protein: CASSPRDRGGGQPQHF
clone size: NA
J gene: TRBJ1-5
V gene: TRBV19
D gene: TRBD1
CDR3 length: 16

CDR3 DNA: TGTGCCAGCAGCTTCATACTAGCGGGAGATGCAGATACGCAGTATTTT
CDR3 protein: CASSFILAGDADTQYF
clone size: NA
J gene: TRBJ2-3
V gene: TRBV5-5
D gene: TRBD2
CDR3 length: 16

CDR3 DNA: TGTGCCAGCAGCTTACTCGGGGGGCCCTCTGGAAACACCATATATTTT
CDR3 protein: CASSLLGGPSGNTIYF
clone size: once
J gene: TRBJ1-3
V gene: TRBV7-3
D gene: NA
CDR3 length: 16

CDR3 DNA: TGTGCCAGCTCACCCCGAGACAGGGATCAGCCCCAGCATTTT
CDR3 protein: CASSPRDRDQPQHF
clone size: NA
J gene: TRBJ1-5
V gene: TRBV18
D gene: TRBD1
CDR3 length: 14

CDR3 DNA: TGTGCCAGCCGGAGAGCGGGAGTGCGGGAGACCCAGTACTTC
CDR3 protein: CASRRAGVRETQYF
clone size: NA
J gene: TRBJ2-5
V gene: TRBV6-1
D gene: TRBD2
CDR3 length: 14

CDR3 DNA: TGTGCCAGCAGGGGCGGGGAATTCCATGGCTACACCTTC
CDR3 protein: CASRGGEFHGYTF
clone size: once
J gene: TRBJ1-2
V gene: TRBV27
D gene: NA
CDR3 length: 13

CDR3 DNA: TGCGCCAGCAGCCAAGACCCGGGGACAGGGGGCTCTCTTAGCACAGATACGCAGTATTTT
CDR3 protein: CASSQDPGTGGSLSTDTQYF
clone size: NA
J gene: TRBJ2-3
V gene: TRBV4-1
D gene: TRBD1
CDR3 length: 20

CDR3 DNA: TGTGCCAGCAGCCCCCGAGTAGGGGTGAGTGAGCAGTTCTTC
CDR3 protein: CASSPRVGVSEQFF
clone size: NA
J gene: TRBJ2-1
V gene: TRBV7-2
D gene: NA
CDR3 length: 14

CDR3 DNA: TGTGCCATCAGTGATTACCGGGACATCCGCTCTGGAAACACCATATATTTT
CDR3 protein: CAISDYRDIRSGNTIYF
clone size: NA
J gene: TRBJ1-3
V gene: TRBV10-3
D gene: NA
CDR3 length: 17

CDR3 DNA: TGTGCCAGCAGCTTACGTGCAGGGCCGAACACCGGGGAGCTGTTTTTT
CDR3 protein: CASSLRAGPNTGELFF
clone size: NA
J gene: TRBJ2-2
V gene: TRBV7-3
D gene: NA
CDR3 length: 16

CDR3 DNA: TGTGCCAGCAGCTCGGGGGCGTCCGCGGATACGCAGTATTTT
CDR3 protein: CASSSGASADTQYF
clone size: NA
J gene: TRBJ2-3
V gene: TRBV7-3
D gene: NA
CDR3 length: 14

CDR3 DNA: TGTGCCAGCAGTTTATGGCTAGCGGGGAACACCGGGGAGCTGTTTTTT
CDR3 protein: CASSLWLAGNTGELFF
clone size: NA
J gene: TRBJ2-2
V gene: TRBV27
D gene: TRBD2
CDR3 length: 16

CDR3 DNA: TGTGCCAGCAGCGGGCAGCTCGGGGAGACCCAGTACTTC
CDR3 protein: CASSGQLGETQYF
clone size: NA
J gene: TRBJ2-5
V gene: TRBV9
D gene: NA
CDR3 length: 13

CDR3 DNA: TGTGCCAGCAGCGTAGGACCGGGAGGGGAGACCCAGTACTTC
CDR3 protein: CASSVGPGGETQYF
clone size: once
J gene: TRBJ2-5
V gene: TRBV9
D gene: TRBD2
CDR3 length: 14

CDR3 DNA: TGTGCCAGCAGTTCGAACGGACTGCTCAGGTACGAGCAGTACTTC
CDR3 protein: CASSSNGLLRYEQYF
clone size: NA
J gene: TRBJ2-7
V gene: TRBV28
D gene: NA
CDR3 length: 15

CDR3 DNA: TGCAGTGCTATTAGACAAGAGACCCAGTACTTC
CDR3 protein: CSAIRQETQYF
clone size: NA
J gene: TRBJ2-5
V gene: TRBV20-1
D gene: NA
CDR3 length: 11

CDR3 DNA: TGTGCCAGTACTATCGTCGGCAGGAACACCGGGGAGCTGTTTTTT
CDR3 protein: CASTIVGRNTGELFF
clone size: NA
J gene: TRBJ2-2
V gene: TRBV19
D gene: NA
CDR3 length: 15

CDR3 DNA: TGTGCCAGCAGTTACCGGACAGGGCCGAACTATGGCTACACCTTC
CDR3 protein: CASSYRTGPNYGYTF
clone size: NA
J gene: TRBJ1-2
V gene: TRBV6-5
D gene: TRBD1
CDR3 length: 15

CDR3 DNA: TGTGCCAGCAGGGTAGCGGGGATCTCCTACGAGCAGTACTTC
CDR3 protein: CASRVAGISYEQYF
clone size: NA
J gene: TRBJ2-7
V gene: TRBV28
D gene: TRBD2
CDR3 length: 14

CDR3 DNA: TGTGCCAGCAGCTTGGCGCCGGCGAATGAAAAACTGTTTTTT
CDR3 protein: CASSLAPANEKLFF
clone size: NA
J gene: TRBJ1-4
V gene: TRBV5-6
D gene: NA
CDR3 length: 14

CDR3 DNA: TGTGCCAGCAGTTACTCACTGGGCCAGGAGAACACTGAAGCTTTCTTT
CDR3 protein: CASSYSLGQENTEAFF
clone size: NA
J gene: TRBJ1-1
V gene: TRBV6-5
D gene: NA
CDR3 length: 16

CDR3 DNA: TGTGCCAGTAAACTGAACACTGAAGCTTTCTTT
CDR3 protein: CASKLNTEAFF
clone size: NA
J gene: TRBJ1-1
V gene: TRBV19
D gene: NA
CDR3 length: 11

CDR3 DNA: TGTGCCATTGGCGGGGGCGGGAGCCCAGATACGCAGTATTTT
CDR3 protein: CAIGGGGSPDTQYF
clone size: once
J gene: TRBJ2-3
V gene: TRBV15
D gene: NA
CDR3 length: 14

CDR3 DNA: TGTGCCAGCAGTTCCGGACAGGGAATAGCCAAAAACATTCAGTACTTC
CDR3 protein: CASSSGQGIAKNIQYF
clone size: NA
J gene: TRBJ2-4
V gene: TRBV6-5
D gene: TRBD1
CDR3 length: 16

CDR3 DNA: TGTGCCAGCAGTTCGCCGACAGGGGGCGTTGGACAGCCCCAGCATTTT
CDR3 protein: CASSSPTGGVGQPQHF
clone size: NA
J gene: TRBJ1-5
V gene: TRBV28
D gene: TRBD1
CDR3 length: 16

CDR3 DNA: TGTGCCAGCAGCTTAGTGGGGGGTGCGGCTAGCGGGGCCAGGGAGACCCAGTACTTC
CDR3 protein: CASSLVGGAASGARETQYF
clone size: NA
J gene: TRBJ2-5
V gene: TRBV7-2
D gene: TRBD2
CDR3 length: 19

CDR3 DNA: TGTGCCAGCAGTTTAGGAAGTCATCAGCCCCAGCATTTT
CDR3 protein: CASSLGSHQPQHF
clone size: NA
J gene: TRBJ1-5
V gene: TRBV27
D gene: NA
CDR3 length: 13

CDR3 DNA: TGTGCCAGCAGTTCGTACAGGGAGCCTTACTATGGCTACACCTTC
CDR3 protein: CASSSYREPYYGYTF
clone size: NA
J gene: TRBJ1-2
V gene: TRBV27
D gene: NA
CDR3 length: 15

CDR3 DNA: TGTGCCACCAGTCGGAGGGCTCTCTACGAGCAGTACTTC
CDR3 protein: CATSRRALYEQYF
clone size: NA
J gene: TRBJ2-7
V gene: TRBV15
D gene: NA
CDR3 length: 13

CDR3 DNA: TGTGCCAGCTCGTCGACAGGGGGCTTCGACGGGGAGCTGTTTTTT
CDR3 protein: CASSSTGGFDGELFF
clone size: NA
J gene: TRBJ2-2
V gene: TRBV18
D gene: TRBD1
CDR3 length: 15

CDR3 DNA: TGTGCCAGCGCCCCCAGGAGGGAGCAGCCCCAGCATTTT
CDR3 protein: CASAPRREQPQHF
clone size: NA
J gene: TRBJ1-5
V gene: TRBV6-5
D gene: NA
CDR3 length: 13

CDR3 DNA: TGTGCCAGCAGTTCCCAGCGGGCTGAAGCTTTCTTT
CDR3 protein: CASSSQRAEAFF
clone size: NA
J gene: TRBJ1-1
V gene: TRBV28
D gene: NA
CDR3 length: 12

CDR3 DNA: TGCAGCGCCGGGACTAGTCGCGAGCAGTACTTC
CDR3 protein: CSAGTSREQYF
clone size: NA
J gene: TRBJ2-7
V gene: TRBV29-1
D gene: TRBD2
CDR3 length: 11

CDR3 DNA: TGTGCCAGCAGTTACTCGCAGGGAAGCGAGCAGTACTTC
CDR3 protein: CASSYSQGSEQYF
clone size: NA
J gene: TRBJ2-7
V gene: TRBV6-6
D gene: NA
CDR3 length: 13

CDR3 DNA: TGCAGCGTGGCCGGGACAGTTACTAAGGGGGTATCCGGGGAGCTGTTTTTT
CDR3 protein: CSVAGTVTKGVSGELFF
clone size: NA
J gene: TRBJ2-2
V gene: TRBV29-1
D gene: TRBD1
CDR3 length: 17

CDR3 DNA: TGTGCCAGCAGTTCAACAGGGACAGGCTCTGGAAACACCATATATTTT
CDR3 protein: CASSSTGTGSGNTIYF
clone size: NA
J gene: TRBJ1-3
V gene: TRBV28
D gene: TRBD1
CDR3 length: 16

CDR3 DNA: TGTGCCAGCAGCCCAAGGGGGGGCGGCTACCATGAGCAGTTCTTC
CDR3 protein: CASSPRGGGYHEQFF
clone size: NA
J gene: TRBJ2-1
V gene: TRBV7-3
D gene: NA
CDR3 length: 15

CDR3 DNA: TGTGCCAGCAGTTTATCTTTGAGACGGTCCTACAATGAGCAGTTCTTC
CDR3 protein: CASSLSLRRSYNEQFF
clone size: NA
J gene: TRBJ2-1
V gene: TRBV27
D gene: NA
CDR3 length: 16

CDR3 DNA: TGTGCCAGCAGGTTATATCATGAGAATCAGCCCCAGCATTTT
CDR3 protein: CASRLYHENQPQHF
clone size: NA
J gene: TRBJ1-5
V gene: TRBV28
D gene: NA
CDR3 length: 14

CDR3 DNA: TGTGCCAGCAGCTTAACAGGACCAGGAGGGGCCAACGTCCTGACTTTC
CDR3 protein: CASSLTGPGGANVLTF
clone size: NA
J gene: TRBJ2-6
V gene: TRBV7-9
D gene: NA
CDR3 length: 16

CDR3 DNA: TGTGCCAGCAGTTTTTTTTTGGGGGACACAGGACAGCCCCAGCATTTT
CDR3 protein: CASSFFLGDTGQPQHF
clone size: NA
J gene: TRBJ1-5
V gene: TRBV28
D gene: NA
CDR3 length: 16

CDR3 DNA: TGTGCCAGCAGCTTGGCCGCAGGGGAAGAGACCCAGTACTTC
CDR3 protein: CASSLAAGEETQYF
clone size: NA
J gene: TRBJ2-5
V gene: TRBV5-4
D gene: NA
CDR3 length: 14

CDR3 DNA: TGCGCCAGCAGCCAAAGCGGGAAACACTTCAATGAGCAGTTCTTC
CDR3 protein: CASSQSGKHFNEQFF
clone size: NA
J gene: TRBJ2-1
V gene: TRBV4-3
D gene: TRBD2
CDR3 length: 15

CDR3 DNA: TGTGCCAGTAGTGGGGGTAGCGGGAGGGTCCCCTACAATGAGCAGTTCTTC
CDR3 protein: CASSGGSGRVPYNEQFF
clone size: NA
J gene: TRBJ2-1
V gene: TRBV19
D gene: TRBD2
CDR3 length: 17